This is a list of T cell receptor beta chains from one sample in a study of identical twins. TCRdb re-analysed the 5' RACE reads in MiXCR, keeping a single row per CDR3 protein. Here the sample spans 550,000 to 800,000 distinct CDR3 sequences, 7.1% being singletons. These data were also filed under a second study, of yellow fever vaccine responses in identical twins.

The sequencing input was PBMCs. All receptors come from a woman between 18 and 29 years old in good health. The CDR3 runs from the conserved cysteine through the conserved F or W. Each record gives: D gene, clone size, V gene, J gene, CDR3 protein, CDR3 DNA. D genes are given only for firm matches. For some rows the clone size is stated as once, few or many, or as a class when expanded; others skip it.

-,many,TRBV12-3/TRBV12-4,TRBJ2-2,CASSLGQYTGELFF,TGTGCCAGCAGTTTAGGCCAGTACACCGGGGAGCTGTTTTTT
-,-,TRBV28,TRBJ2-7,CASRETTTYEQYF,TGTGCCAGCAGGGAGACAACTACCTACGAGCAGTACTTC
TRBD2,few,TRBV18,TRBJ2-1,CASSPLGLAGHYNEQFF,TGTGCCAGCTCACCACTGGGACTAGCGGGACACTACAATGAGCAGTTCTTC
-,-,TRBV20-1,TRBJ1-2,CSARGGERYGYTF,TGCAGTGCTAGGGGTGGGGAGCGGTATGGCTACACCTTC
-,few,TRBV20-1,TRBJ2-5,CSARGLEETQYF,TGCAGTGCTAGAGGGCTAGAAGAGACCCAGTACTTC
TRBD2,few,TRBV7-8,TRBJ2-1,CASSLARVAGEPGQFF,TGTGCCAGCAGCTTAGCGCGGGTAGCGGGGGAACCGGGGCAGTTCTTC
TRBD1,few,TRBV6-1,TRBJ1-4,CASSRSQPGGGGEKLFF,TGTGCCAGCAGCCGATCCCAGCCAGGGGGTGGAGGTGAAAAACTGTTTTTT
TRBD2,few,TRBV5-1,TRBJ2-1,CASSLSGLAGVLTFSYNEQFF,TGCGCCAGCAGCTTGTCGGGCCTGGCGGGAGTACTTACTTTCTCCTACAATGAGCAGTTCTTC
TRBD2,-,TRBV11-1,TRBJ2-7,CASSLGVWGLAGGYEQYF,TGTGCCAGCAGCTTAGGTGTTTGGGGACTAGCGGGAGGCTACGAGCAGTACTTC
-,many,TRBV2,TRBJ1-2,CASSGKGKNYGYTF,TGTGCCAGCAGTGGAAAGGGAAAAAACTATGGCTACACCTTC
TRBD1,many,TRBV7-9,TRBJ1-1,CASSAQTGIGTEAFF,TGTGCCAGCAGCGCCCAGACAGGGATCGGCACTGAAGCTTTCTTT
TRBD2,few,TRBV11-1,TRBJ2-1,CASSRSGGPGLAGSEQFF,TGTGCCAGCAGCCGCTCTGGGGGACCGGGACTAGCGGGTAGTGAGCAGTTCTTC
-,few,TRBV12-3/TRBV12-4,TRBJ2-1,CASSYSSFSEQFF,TGTGCCAGCAGTTACTCTAGCTTCAGTGAGCAGTTCTTC
-,-,TRBV7-6,TRBJ2-7,CASSAILGIGLYEQYF,TGTGCCAGCAGCGCAATTCTAGGGATCGGGTTATACGAGCAGTACTTC
-,few,TRBV3-1,TRBJ1-1,CASSQEGRSTEAFF,TGTGCCAGCAGCCAAGAGGGACGGTCAACTGAAGCTTTCTTT
TRBD1,few,TRBV25-1,TRBJ2-5,CASSGGQTPGETQYF,TGTGCCAGCAGTGGGGGACAGACCCCAGGAGAGACCCAGTACTTC
-,many,TRBV4-1,TRBJ1-5,CASSQDWTTIQPQHF,TGCGCCAGCAGCCAAGATTGGACAACTATCCAGCCCCAGCATTTT
-,-,TRBV29-1,TRBJ2-1,CSSIGGGPILYNEQFF,TGCAGCTCAATAGGTGGGGGGCCGATTTTATACAATGAGCAGTTCTTC
TRBD2,-,TRBV5-1,TRBJ2-3,CASSVAGDFTDTQYF,TGCGCCAGCAGCGTAGCGGGAGACTTCACAGATACGCAGTATTTT
TRBD1,few,TRBV7-9,TRBJ1-6,CASSLQTGGLSPLHF,TGTGCCAGCAGCCTACAAACAGGGGGACTCTCACCCCTCCACTTT
TRBD1,-,TRBV5-1,TRBJ2-3,CASSNGQGALMDTQYF,TGCGCCAGCAGCAACGGACAGGGGGCTTTAATGGATACGCAGTATTTT
-,-,TRBV7-2,TRBJ2-1,CASSREGFSYNEQFF,TGTGCCAGCAGCCGCGAGGGTTTCTCCTACAATGAGCAGTTCTTC
-,few,TRBV29-1,TRBJ2-7,CSVETDAGWSYEQYF,TGCAGCGTTGAAACGGACGCAGGGTGGTCCTACGAGCAGTACTTC
TRBD2,-,TRBV10-3,TRBJ2-1,CAISPLLAGGPTSEQFF,TGTGCCATCAGTCCACTCTTAGCGGGGGGGCCAACAAGTGAGCAGTTCTTC
TRBD2,few,TRBV12-3/TRBV12-4,TRBJ2-1,CASSLGSGGARNEQFF,TGTGCCAGCAGTTTAGGTAGCGGGGGGGCTCGCAATGAGCAGTTCTTC
TRBD1,few,TRBV4-1,TRBJ2-2,CASSQGQGGATGELFF,TGCGCCAGCAGCCAGGGACAGGGGGGGGCCACCGGGGAGCTGTTTTTT
TRBD1,many,TRBV12-3/TRBV12-4,TRBJ2-1,CASSLQGVNEQFF,TGTGCCAGCAGCTTACAGGGGGTGAATGAGCAGTTCTTC
TRBD2,few,TRBV4-1,TRBJ2-4,CASSQVRGFSGGELAKNIQYF,TGCGCCAGCAGCCAAGTGAGGGGTTTTAGCGGGGGAGAACTAGCCAAAAACATTCAGTACTTC
-,few,TRBV6-1,TRBJ2-2,CASRHPDGLPGRTGGELFF,TGTGCCAGCAGACACCCGGACGGACTCCCTGGGCGAACCGGCGGGGAGCTGTTTTTT
TRBD1,few,TRBV4-1,TRBJ2-3,CASSQEGTGGLGDTQYF,TGCGCCAGCAGCCAAGAAGGGACAGGGGGCTTGGGAGATACGCAGTATTTT
-,-,TRBV24-1,TRBJ1-2,CATSDRGELRGYTF,TGTGCCACCAGTGATCGTGGGGAATTGCGGGGCTACACCTTC
-,many,TRBV24-1,TRBJ2-1,CATQGLTGANNEQFF,TGTGCCACCCAGGGGCTTACGGGGGCTAACAATGAGCAGTTCTTC
-,many,TRBV7-9,TRBJ1-1,CASTEAGGTEAFF,TGTGCCAGCACCGAGGCCGGGGGGACTGAAGCTTTCTTT
TRBD1,-,TRBV13,TRBJ2-6,CASSSGPGQGSGANVLTF,TGTGCCAGCAGCTCCGGGCCGGGACAGGGATCTGGGGCCAACGTCCTGACTTTC
-,few,TRBV5-1,TRBJ2-1,CASSLMDSSYNEQFF,TGCGCCAGCAGCTTGATGGATAGCTCCTACAATGAGCAGTTCTTC
TRBD2,few,TRBV11-2,TRBJ2-1,CASSPQVRGLAGAQPGEQFF,TGTGCCAGCAGTCCACAAGTCCGGGGACTAGCGGGGGCCCAACCTGGGGAGCAGTTCTTC
TRBD2,many,TRBV5-1,TRBJ2-1,CASSLGRESYNEQFF,TGCGCCAGCAGCTTAGGGCGGGAGTCCTACAATGAGCAGTTCTTC
TRBD2,few,TRBV12-3/TRBV12-4,TRBJ2-5,CASSLAVWLAGGEETQYF,TGTGCCAGCAGTTTAGCGGTGTGGCTAGCGGGGGGGGAAGAGACCCAGTACTTC
TRBD1,many,TRBV7-9,TRBJ2-7,CASSPNRDREKEQYF,TGTGCCAGCAGCCCTAATCGGGACAGGGAAAAAGAGCAGTACTTC
-,-,TRBV5-1,TRBJ2-1,CASSLWVSSTNEQFF,TGCGCCAGCAGCTTATGGGTTAGTTCCACAAATGAGCAGTTCTTC
-,many,TRBV5-1,TRBJ2-2,CASSLVGTGELFF,TGCGCCAGCAGCTTGGTCGGCACCGGGGAGCTGTTTTTT
-,few,TRBV2,TRBJ2-2,CASSRSSNTGELFF,TGTGCCAGCAGCAGGAGTTCGAACACCGGGGAGCTGTTTTTT
-,few,TRBV24-1,TRBJ2-3,CATSDLGPRGESTDTQYF,TGTGCCACCAGTGATTTGGGACCCCGTGGGGAAAGCACAGATACGCAGTATTTT
TRBD1,-,TRBV6-1,TRBJ2-1,CASNRDRGNEQFF,TGTGCCAGCAACCGGGACAGGGGTAATGAGCAGTTCTTC
TRBD2,few,TRBV4-1,TRBJ2-5,CASSQDKASGGGFEKETQYF,TGCGCCAGCAGCCAAGATAAGGCTAGCGGGGGGGGTTTCGAAAAAGAGACCCAGTACTTC